The rows below give T cell receptor beta chains drawn from one sample of a study of blood T cell repertoires in COVID-19. Measured with immunoSEQ multiplex PCR; TCRdb has only the in-frame clones, and not every one. The table records some 67,000 clones, approximately 87% of them present only once. The sample consisted of peripheral blood. The receptors were sampled from a woman in her sixties with acute or convalescent COVID-19. The CDR3 runs from the conserved cysteine through the conserved F or W. Fields, in order: J gene, V gene, D gene, clone size, CDR3 protein, CDR3 DNA. A D gene is named only where the DNA matches it firmly. Size tells how often a clone was seen (once, few, many) or the class of an expanded clone, and some rows leave it out.

j_gene: TRBJ1-4; v_gene: TRBV7-9; d_gene: TRBD1; abundance: -; CDR3aa: CASSLAGGGKLFF; CDR3nt: TGTGCCAGCAGCCTCGCAGGGGGTGGAAAACTGTTTTTT
j_gene: TRBJ1-1; v_gene: TRBV10-3; d_gene: -; abundance: -; CDR3aa: CAISESGGGAGNTEAFF; CDR3nt: TGTGCCATCAGTGAGTCGGGAGGAGGGGCGGGAAACACTGAAGCTTTCTTT
j_gene: TRBJ2-3; v_gene: TRBV3-1/TRBV3-2; d_gene: TRBD1; abundance: -; CDR3aa: CASSPRTGGFDTQYF; CDR3nt: TGTGCCAGCAGCCCTCGGACAGGGGGCTTCGATACGCAGTATTTT
j_gene: TRBJ1-2; v_gene: TRBV7-9; d_gene: -; abundance: few; CDR3aa: CASSLERTGAMFRGYTF; CDR3nt: TGTGCCAGCAGTTTAGAAAGAACAGGCGCGATGTTTAGGGGCTACACCTTC
j_gene: TRBJ2-2; v_gene: TRBV7-2; d_gene: TRBD1; abundance: -; CDR3aa: CASRPLRDRVTGELFF; CDR3nt: TGTGCCAGCCGACCCCTCCGGGACAGGGTCACCGGGGAGCTGTTTTTT
j_gene: TRBJ1-5; v_gene: TRBV19; d_gene: -; abundance: once; CDR3aa: CASTRVNQPQHF; CDR3nt: TGTGCCAGTACCAGGGTAAATCAGCCCCAGCATTTT
j_gene: TRBJ1-1; v_gene: TRBV6-6; d_gene: -; abundance: -; CDR3aa: CASSYGQLNTEAFF; CDR3nt: TGTGCCAGCAGTTATGGACAGTTGAACACTGAAGCTTTCTTT
j_gene: TRBJ1-1; v_gene: TRBV6-5; d_gene: -; abundance: -; CDR3aa: CASSYRGVEAFF; CDR3nt: TGTGCCAGCAGTTACCGAGGTGTTGAAGCTTTCTTT
j_gene: TRBJ1-1; v_gene: TRBV5-5; d_gene: -; abundance: once; CDR3aa: CASSLSGTPESGAFF; CDR3nt: TGTGCCAGCAGCTTGTCCGGGACACCCGAGAGTGGAGCTTTCTTT
j_gene: TRBJ1-2; v_gene: TRBV29-1; d_gene: -; abundance: few; CDR3aa: CSAEAGYGYTF; CDR3nt: TGCAGCGCGGAGGCAGGTTATGGCTACACCTTC
j_gene: TRBJ2-1; v_gene: TRBV5-6; d_gene: -; abundance: -; CDR3aa: CASKEQGSPYNEQFF; CDR3nt: TGTGCCAGCAAGGAGCAGGGGAGCCCCTACAATGAGCAGTTCTTC
j_gene: TRBJ2-1; v_gene: TRBV11-2; d_gene: TRBD2; abundance: -; CDR3aa: CASSREVGVSGTGNEQFF; CDR3nt: TGTGCCAGCAGCAGAGAGGTGGGGGTGAGCGGGACGGGGAATGAGCAGTTCTTC
j_gene: TRBJ1-2; v_gene: TRBV5-1; d_gene: -; abundance: once; CDR3aa: CASSLVTRLGNYGYTF; CDR3nt: TGCGCCAGCAGCCTCGTCACACGCCTGGGCAACTATGGCTACACCTTC
j_gene: TRBJ1-1; v_gene: TRBV21-1; d_gene: -; abundance: few; CDR3aa: CASSATGENTEAFF; CDR3nt: TGTGCCAGCAGCGCTACAGGGGAGAACACTGAAGCTTTCTTT
j_gene: TRBJ1-2; v_gene: TRBV7-9; d_gene: TRBD1; abundance: -; CDR3aa: CASRLEGAQAGYTF; CDR3nt: TGTGCCAGCCGGCTAGAGGGGGCCCAGGCCGGCTACACCTTC
j_gene: TRBJ1-1; v_gene: TRBV27; d_gene: -; abundance: -; CDR3aa: CASSFGTIGPNTEAFF; CDR3nt: TGTGCCAGCAGTTTCGGGACTATAGGCCCTAACACTGAAGCTTTCTTT
j_gene: TRBJ2-5; v_gene: TRBV3-1/TRBV3-2; d_gene: TRBD1; abundance: -; CDR3aa: CASSHLTGRETQYF; CDR3nt: TGTGCCAGCAGCCACTTGACAGGGCGGGAGACCCAGTACTTC
j_gene: TRBJ1-2; v_gene: TRBV19; d_gene: TRBD1; abundance: -; CDR3aa: CASRTGRYGYTF; CDR3nt: TGTGCCAGTAGGACAGGGCGGTATGGCTACACCTTC
j_gene: TRBJ2-2; v_gene: TRBV5-4; d_gene: TRBD1; abundance: -; CDR3aa: CASSLGQGVIGELFF; CDR3nt: TGTGCCAGCAGCCTCGGACAGGGGGTAATCGGGGAGCTGTTTTTT
j_gene: TRBJ2-2; v_gene: TRBV7-3; d_gene: TRBD2; abundance: -; CDR3aa: CASSLGGLAGNTGELFF; CDR3nt: TGTGCCAGCAGCTTAGGGGGACTAGCGGGGAACACCGGGGAGCTGTTTTTT